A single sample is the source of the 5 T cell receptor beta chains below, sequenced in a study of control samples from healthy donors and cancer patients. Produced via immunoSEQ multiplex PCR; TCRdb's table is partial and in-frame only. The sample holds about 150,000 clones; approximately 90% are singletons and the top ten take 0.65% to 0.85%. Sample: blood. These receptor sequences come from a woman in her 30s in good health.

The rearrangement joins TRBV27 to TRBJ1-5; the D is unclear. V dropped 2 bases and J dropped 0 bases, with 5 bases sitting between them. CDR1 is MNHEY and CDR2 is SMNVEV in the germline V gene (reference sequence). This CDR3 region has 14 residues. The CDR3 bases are TGTGCCAGCAGTTTACTCAGTAGCAATCAGCCCCAGCATTTT. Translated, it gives CASSLLSSNQPQHF.

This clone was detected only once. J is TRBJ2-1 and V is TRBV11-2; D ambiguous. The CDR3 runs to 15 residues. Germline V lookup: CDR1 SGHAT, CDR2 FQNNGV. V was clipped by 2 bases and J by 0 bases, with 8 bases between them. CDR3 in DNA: TGTGCCAGCAGCTTAAAACCTAGCTCCTACAATGAGCAGTTCTTC. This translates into CASSLKPSSYNEQFF.

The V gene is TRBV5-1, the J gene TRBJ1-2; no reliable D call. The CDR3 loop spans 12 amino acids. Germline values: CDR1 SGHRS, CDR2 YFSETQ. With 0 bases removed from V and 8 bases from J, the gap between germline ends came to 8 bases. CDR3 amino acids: CASSLADRGYTF. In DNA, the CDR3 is TGCGCCAGCAGCTTGGCAGATAGGGGCTACACCTTC.

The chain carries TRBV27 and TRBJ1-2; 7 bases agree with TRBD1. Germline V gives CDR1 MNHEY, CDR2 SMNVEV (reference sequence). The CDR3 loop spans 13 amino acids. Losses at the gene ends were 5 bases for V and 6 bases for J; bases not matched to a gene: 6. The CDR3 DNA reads TGTGCCAGCAGTCCCGGGACAGTAGATGGCTACACCTTC. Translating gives CASSPGTVDGYTF.

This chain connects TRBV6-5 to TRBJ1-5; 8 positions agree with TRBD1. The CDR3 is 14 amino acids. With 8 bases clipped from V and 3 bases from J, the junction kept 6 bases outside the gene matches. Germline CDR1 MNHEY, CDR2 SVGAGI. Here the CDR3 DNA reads TGTGCCAGCGCCCGGGACAGGCTCAATCAGCCCCAGCATTTT. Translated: CASARDRLNQPQHF.